What follows are 32 T cell receptor beta chains derived from one specimen sequenced in a study of somatic mutations in cytotoxic T cells in rheumatoid arthritis. Profiling relied on immunoSEQ multiplex PCR, and the TCRdb table lists in-frame clones only, not all of them. The data show tens of thousands of clones, around 80% seen once. Sequencing input: CD8+ T cells sorted from blood. All receptors derive from a man aged 40-55 years in good health.

The chain uses TRBV27 and TRBJ2-7; perhaps D is TRBD1 or TRBD2 (5 bases each). The CDR3 spans 17 residues. V was clipped by 4 bases and J by 6 bases, with 25 bases between them. Germline V gene lookup returns CDR1 MNHEY and CDR2 SMNVEV (reference sequence). The CDR3 DNA follows: TGTGCCAGCAGTTCCTTGACCGGACGAGAGGGGAAGTTCGAGCAGTACTTC. This translates into CASSSLTGREGKFEQYF.

The V gene is TRBV30, the J gene TRBJ2-1; TRBD2 matches at 9 bases. CDR3 size: 15 residues. V was pared by 2 bases and J by 7 bases, with 9 bases of the junction left unmatched. Germline CDR1 reads GTSNPN; CDR2 reads SVGIG (reference sequence). The CDR3 DNA reads TGTGCCTGGAGTCCAGGGGCTAGCGGGAAAAATGAGCAGTTCTTC. This translates into CAWSPGASGKNEQFF.

This clone was counted only a few times. V usage is TRBV11-2 and J usage is TRBJ2-1, with 7 bases aligning to TRBD2. The V gene end was trimmed by 0 bases and the J gene end by 4 bases; junction bases not matched to a gene: 3. The CDR3 loop spans 15 amino acids. The germline gives CDR1 SGHAT, CDR2 FQNNGV. CDR3 bases: TGTGCCAGCAGCTTAGACGGGACTACTTACAATGAGCAGTTCTTC. It translates to CASSLDGTTYNEQFF.

The chain links TRBV28 to TRBJ2-7; TRBD2 might be the D (5 bases). Trimming shortened V by 2 bases and J by 3 bases, and 8 bases separated the two germline ends. Looked up from germline, CDR1 is MDHEN and CDR2 is SYDVKM. The length of the CDR3 is 13 residues. CDR3 in amino acids: CASSLGGFYEQYF. CDR3 DNA sequence: TGTGCCAGCAGTTTAGGAGGTTTCTACGAGCAGTACTTC.

The chain employs TRBV7-9 and TRBJ2-5; 7 nucleotides agree with TRBD1. The CDR3 covers 15 residues. V trimming: 4 bases; J trimming: 3 bases; junction bases outside the gene matches: 8. The V gene's germline CDR1 is SEHNR and CDR2 FQNEAQ (reference sequence). The CDR3 nucleotides are TGTGCCAGCAGCTATTCACAGGGGAAGAAAGAGACCCAGTACTTC. Amino acid sequence: CASSYSQGKKETQYF.

The V call is TRBV6-9, the J call TRBJ2-3; D may be TRBD2 (6 bases). The ends were cut back, 2 bases at V and 2 bases at J, with 14 bases in the middle. This CDR3 comprises 16 residues. Germline-derived CDR1 and CDR2 are MNHGY and SVAAGI. The DNA of the CDR3 is TGTGCCAGCAGTTATCCCCCTGGAGGGTTCACAGATACGCAGTATTTT. Residues: CASSYPPGGFTDTQYF.

The genes are TRBV28 and TRBJ1-5, with a weak D call TRBD1 (5 bases). CDR1 and CDR2 from the germline V gene are MDHEN and SYDVKM. V lost 7 bases, J lost 4 bases, and 20 bases lay in between. The CDR3 has 16 residues. This CDR3 reads CASNTDPGIGNQPQHF. DNA for the CDR3: TGTGCCAGCAATACTGACCCAGGGATCGGAAATCAGCCCCAGCATTTT.

The chain is built from TRBV7-9 and TRBJ2-6; a possible D gene is TRBD2 (7 bases). Trimming took off 5 bases at V and 2 bases at J, with 19 bases between the two ends. The CDR3 has 18 amino acids. Germline-derived CDR1 and CDR2 are SEHNR and FQNEAQ (reference sequence). This CDR3 reads CASSLPEGGGAGANVLTF. The DNA of the CDR3 is TGTGCCAGCAGCCTTCCCGAGGGGGGGGGCGCTGGGGCCAACGTCCTGACTTTC. Based on the CDR3 plus reference TRBV7-9 and TRBJ2-6, the full variable domain is DTGVSQNPRHKITKRGQNVTFRCDPISEHNRLYWYRQTLGQGPEFLTYFQNEAQLEKSRLLSDRFSAERPKGSFSTLEIQRTEQGDSAMYLCASSLPEGGGAGANVLTFGAGSRLTVL.

The chain has TRBV6-5 and TRBJ1-2; TRBD1 aligns across 7 bases. CDR3 length: 15 residues. Germline V lookup: CDR1 MNHEY, CDR2 SVGAGI. J gave up 4 bases and V 6 bases, and 11 bases lay outside the gene matches. CDR3 sequence reads: CASSLTGEPTYGYTF. CDR3 bases: TGTGCCAGCAGCCTTACAGGGGAGCCCACCTATGGCTACACCTTC.

The rearrangement uses TRBV25-1 and TRBJ2-5; perhaps TRBD2 as D (5 bases). This CDR3 has 15 residues. Trimming took off 2 bases at V and 1 base at J, with 11 bases between the two ends. Germline V CDR1 and CDR2: MGHDK, SYGVNS. CDR3 nucleotides: TGTGCCAGCAGTGAACCCCTGGGAGTCCAAGAGACCCAGTACTTC. Translated: CASSEPLGVQETQYF.

The chain employs TRBV19 and TRBJ2-1; 8 nucleotides align to TRBD2. This CDR3 has 15 residues. The germline gives CDR1 LNHDA, CDR2 SQIVND (reference sequence). The V gene end was trimmed by 8 bases and the J gene end by 0 bases; junction bases not matched to a gene: 6. The CDR3: CASSSTSGSYNEQFF. CDR3 coding DNA: TGTGCCAGTTCAAGTACTAGCGGCTCCTACAATGAGCAGTTCTTC.

V is TRBV27 and J is TRBJ1-5; weak D call: TRBD1 (6 bases). This CDR3 has 15 residues. Germline CDR1 reads MNHEY; CDR2 reads SMNVEV (reference sequence). Trimming removed 9 bases from V and 0 bases from J, with 15 bases in between. In DNA form, the CDR3 reads TGTGCCAGTAAGGATACAGGGTTTAGCAATCAGCCCCAGCATTTT. Encoded protein: CASKDTGFSNQPQHF.

The genes are TRBV4-1 and TRBJ2-1, with 7 bases that match TRBD2. Germline V gene data show CDR1 as MGHRA and CDR2 as YSYEKL. CDR3 length equals 15 residues. The V segment lost 3 bases and the J segment 6 bases; nucleotides outside the gene matches: 8. In nucleotides, the CDR3 is TGCGCCAGCAGCCATATATTAGGGGAGGGCAATGAGCAGTTCTTC. It translates to CASSHILGEGNEQFF.

This chain links TRBV28 with TRBJ2-7, with TRBD1 matching 7 bases. This CDR3 contains 14 residues. V was pared by 3 bases and J by 5 bases, with 7 bases of the junction left unmatched. The germline gives CDR1 MDHEN, CDR2 SYDVKM. CDR3 sequence reads: CASSFARQGDEQYF. The CDR3 DNA reads TGTGCCAGCAGTTTTGCCCGACAGGGTGACGAGCAGTACTTC.

This clone was recorded a few times. V usage is TRBV10-1 and J usage is TRBJ1-1; D is perhaps TRBD1 (5 bases). The germline V gene has CDR1 WNHNN and CDR2 SYGVQD (reference sequence). CDR3 length equals 16 residues. Trimming shortened V by 2 bases and J by 0 bases, and 13 bases separated the two germline ends. In nucleotides, the CDR3 is TGCGCCAGCAGTGAGGGCCGGGGGAGCATGAACACTGAAGCTTTCTTT. It yields the protein CASSEGRGSMNTEAFF.

The chain uses TRBV5-3 and TRBJ2-7, with 11 bases identical to TRBD2. TRBV5-3 is assigned to the ORF class and has an uncertain function. The CDR3 loop spans 17 amino acids. V gave up 4 bases and J gave up 3 bases; unmatched junction bases: 12. CDR3 sequence: CARSPSNPSGRNYEQYF. For the CDR3, the DNA is TGTGCCAGAAGCCCATCAAACCCTAGCGGGAGGAACTACGAGCAGTACTTC.

The chain employs TRBV6-6 and TRBJ1-2; 7 bases match TRBD1. CDR1 and CDR2 (germline): MNHNY, SVGAGI (reference sequence). V was clipped by 6 bases and J by 3 bases; unmatched bases: 7. The CDR3 is 14 residues long. The CDR3 nucleotides are TGTGCCAGCAGCAGGGAGGGGGCCGACTATGGCTACACCTTC. Encoded protein: CASSREGADYGYTF.

This chain links TRBV28 with TRBJ1-1, with D tentatively TRBD1 (6 bases). Germline CDR1 reads MDHEN; CDR2 reads SYDVKM. The CDR3 length is 15 residues. V dropped 6 bases and J dropped 4 bases, with 18 bases sitting between them. CDR3 in DNA: TGTGCCAGCAGGTCACAGGGAAGGAGGGCCACTGAAGCTTTCTTT. Protein sequence: CASRSQGRRATEAFF.

This chain links TRBV2 with TRBJ2-5; 13 bases are a match to TRBD2. Trimming cost V 6 bases and J 5 bases; bases outside gene matches: 15. The germline CDR1 and CDR2 sequences are SNHLY and FYNNEI. CDR3 size: 18 residues. The CDR3 loop is CASSPGLAGEGLAETQYF. The CDR3 DNA sequence: TGTGCCAGCAGCCCCGGACTAGCGGGAGAAGGGTTGGCGGAGACCCAGTACTTC.

This rearrangement joins TRBV9 to TRBJ2-7; 7 bases agree with TRBD1. V was clipped by 3 bases and J by 1 base; unmatched bases: 7. Germline V gene sequence: CDR1 SGDLS, CDR2 YYNGEE. The CDR3 has 15 residues. In DNA, the CDR3 is TGTGCCAGCAGCGGTGGGGACAGCCAATCCTACGAGCAGTACTTC. This translates into CASSGGDSQSYEQYF.

CDR3 sequence (DNA): TGTGCCATCAGTACAGGTCACGGTACTGGAAACACCATATATTTT. Translating gives CAISTGHGTGNTIYF. The genes are TRBV10-3 and TRBJ1-3; perhaps TRBD1 as D (5 bases). Trimming took 5 bases from V and 2 from J, leaving 13 bases between them. The germline gives CDR1 ENHRY, CDR2 SYGVKD. This CDR3 contains 15 residues.

This sequence joins TRBV28 and TRBJ1-2; weak D call: TRBD1 (6 bases). The V gene's germline CDR1 is MDHEN and CDR2 SYDVKM. The V end was cut by 6 bases, the J end by 5 bases, with 19 bases between. This CDR3 is 15 amino acids long. The CDR3 here is CASSLLGGSEYGYTF. The DNA of the CDR3 is TGTGCCAGCAGCCTCCTAGGGGGGAGTGAATATGGCTACACCTTC.

V usage is TRBV28 and J usage is TRBJ2-5; the D gene is possibly TRBD2 (5 bases). The CDR3 is 12 amino acids. Germline V CDR1 and CDR2: MDHEN, SYDVKM. V lost 6 bases to trimming and J lost 11 bases, with 16 bases between them. The CDR3 DNA follows: TGTGCCAGCAGCCTATCTCTCGGGGTGCAGTACTTC. Translating gives CASSLSLGVQYF.

This clone was detected a few times. V is TRBV10-1 and J is TRBJ1-5, with D uncertain. The V end lost 7 bases, the J end lost 0 bases, and 13 bases lay between the germline ends. The CDR3 extends over 15 amino acids. The V gene's germline CDR1 is WNHNN and CDR2 SYGVQD (reference sequence). The CDR3 loop is CASKDPRFSNQPQHF. The CDR3 region has the DNA TGCGCCAGCAAAGACCCCCGGTTTAGCAATCAGCCCCAGCATTTT.

The genes are TRBV28 and TRBJ2-7; a possible D gene is TRBD1 (6 bases). From germline, CDR1 is MDHEN and CDR2 SYDVKM. This CDR3 region has 12 residues. V was trimmed by 3 bases and J by 7 bases, leaving 10 bases between them. The CDR3 is CASSLVRGEQYF. CDR3 DNA sequence: TGTGCCAGCAGTTTGGTAAGGGGGGAGCAGTACTTC.

This sequence joins TRBV16 and TRBJ2-7, with D possibly matching TRBD1 (6 bases). Germline CDR1 and CDR2: KGHSY and FQNENV. This CDR3 spans 14 amino acids. Trimming took 1 base from V and 3 from J, leaving 10 bases between them. CDR3 bases: TGTGCCAGCAGCCAATGGAAGGGGGTCTACGAGCAGTACTTC. Its protein is CASSQWKGVYEQYF.

The chain employs TRBV5-4 and TRBJ2-1; no clear D gene. This CDR3 spans 13 amino acids. V lost 10 bases, J lost 3 bases, and 14 bases lay in between. The germline gives CDR1 SGHNT, CDR2 YYREEE (reference sequence). The CDR3 loop reads CAVRRDSYNEQFF. The CDR3 DNA reads TGTGCCGTGCGTCGAGATAGCTACAATGAGCAGTTCTTC.

The chain links TRBV4-1 to TRBJ2-7, with D possibly being TRBD1 (6 bases). V was pared by 4 bases and J by 3 bases, with 10 bases between. CDR3 length: 13 residues. CDR1 and CDR2 from the germline V gene are MGHRA and YSYEKL. CDR3 coding DNA: TGCGCCAGCAGCCTCTCGGACAGCTACGAGCAGTACTTC. Its translation is CASSLSDSYEQYF.

The chain is built from TRBV14 and TRBJ2-1, with unresolved D. The ends were cut back, 2 bases at V and 7 bases at J, with 9 bases in the middle. Germline CDR1 is SGHDN and CDR2 is FVKESK. This CDR3 is built from 13 residues. This chain's CDR3 is CASSQFTANEQFF. The CDR3 nucleotides are TGTGCCAGCAGCCAATTTACTGCTAATGAGCAGTTCTTC. Full variable domain (remainder filled in from reference TRBV14 and TRBJ2-1): EAGVTQFPSHSVIEKGQTVTLRCDPISGHDNLYWYRRVMGKEIKFLLHFVKESKQDESGMPNNRFLAERTGGTYSTLKVQPAELEDSGVYFCASSQFTANEQFFGPGTRLTVL.

The J gene is TRBJ2-1, the V gene TRBV6-5, with 7 bases identical to TRBD2. In germline, CDR1 is MNHEY, CDR2 SVGAGI. The CDR3 extends over 15 amino acids. The J segment lost 0 bases and the V segment lost 2 bases, leaving 1 base of the junction unmatched. For the CDR3, the DNA is TGTGCCAGCAGTTACAGCGGGAACTCCTACAATGAGCAGTTCTTC. The encoded protein is CASSYSGNSYNEQFF.

This chain uses TRBV30 with TRBJ2-3; 7 nucleotides agree with TRBD2. Germline V gene sequence: CDR1 GTSNPN, CDR2 SVGIG (reference sequence). The CDR3 is 14 amino acids. V lost 3 bases and J lost 5; bases outside the gene matches: 8. CDR3 sequence: CAWRLGRELDTQYF. CDR3 bases: TGTGCCTGGAGGTTGGGGCGGGAGCTAGATACGCAGTATTTT.

There are a few counts of this clone. V and J are TRBV2 and TRBJ1-5, with D perhaps matching TRBD1 (6 bases). Germline lookup yields CDR1 SNHLY and CDR2 FYNNEI. The CDR3 consists of 14 residues. Trimming cost V 8 bases and J 1 base, with 12 bases left between them. The CDR3 DNA follows: TGTGCCAGCGGGGGCGAGGCCAGCAATCAGCCCCAGCATTTT. This translates into CASGGEASNQPQHF.